This T cell receptor beta chain derives from a study of T cell responses to AZD1222 COVID-19 vaccine. Second doses that came at about 4 or about 12 weeks were put together. With respect to this clone: What it recognizes is unknown.

Overall study results and limits: Spike was spanned by vaccine-associated CD4 TCRs, with dominance at 160-218 and 743-854. Repertoires were obtained solely post-peak T cell response. Baseline antibody screening turned up just a handful of seropositive AZD1222 recipients.

TCRdb's table, derived via immunoSEQ multiplex PCR, lists solely in-frame clones and lacks some. Seen here are 92,000 or so clones, 70% to 90% observed once, and the top ten hold around 6%. The V end lost 5 bases, the J end lost 2 bases, and 18 bases lay between the germline ends. There are 16 residues in the CDR3. Germline CDR1 and CDR2: LNHNV and YYDKDF (reference sequence). The genes are TRBV15 and TRBJ1-2; perhaps TRBD1 as D (6 bases). Source: peripheral blood, taken 28 days after the second AZD1222 dose. The TCR sequence derives from an adult who received the AZD1222 COVID-19 vaccine. CDR3 amino acids: CATSASWGAKNYGYTF. The DNA for the CDR3 is TGTGCCACCAGCGCATCATGGGGGGCCAAAAACTATGGCTACACCTTC.